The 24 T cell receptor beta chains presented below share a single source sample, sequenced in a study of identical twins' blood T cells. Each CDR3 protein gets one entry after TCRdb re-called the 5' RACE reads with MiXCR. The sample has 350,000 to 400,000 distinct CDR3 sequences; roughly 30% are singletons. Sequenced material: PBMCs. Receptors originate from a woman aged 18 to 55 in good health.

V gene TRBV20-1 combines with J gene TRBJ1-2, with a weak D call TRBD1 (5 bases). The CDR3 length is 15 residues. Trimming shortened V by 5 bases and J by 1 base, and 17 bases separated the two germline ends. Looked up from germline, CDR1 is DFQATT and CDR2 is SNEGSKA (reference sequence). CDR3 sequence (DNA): TGCAGTGCTCCCACCCGGGACTATAATAACTATGGCTACACCTTC. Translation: CSAPTRDYNNYGYTF.

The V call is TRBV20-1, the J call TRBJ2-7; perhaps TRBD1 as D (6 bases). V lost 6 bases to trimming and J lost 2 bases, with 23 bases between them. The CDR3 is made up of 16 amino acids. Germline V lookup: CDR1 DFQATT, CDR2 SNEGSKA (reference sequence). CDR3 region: CSARTQQGGKTYEQYF. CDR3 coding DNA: TGCAGTGCCAGGACCCAACAGGGTGGTAAAACCTACGAGCAGTACTTC.

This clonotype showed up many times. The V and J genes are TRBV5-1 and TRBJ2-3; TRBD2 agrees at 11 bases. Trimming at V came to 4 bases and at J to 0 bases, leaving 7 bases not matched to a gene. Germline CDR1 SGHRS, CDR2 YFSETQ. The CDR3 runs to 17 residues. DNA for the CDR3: TGCGCCAGCAGCGCCCAACTAGCGGGAGTTAGCACAGATACGCAGTATTTT. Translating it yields CASSAQLAGVSTDTQYF.

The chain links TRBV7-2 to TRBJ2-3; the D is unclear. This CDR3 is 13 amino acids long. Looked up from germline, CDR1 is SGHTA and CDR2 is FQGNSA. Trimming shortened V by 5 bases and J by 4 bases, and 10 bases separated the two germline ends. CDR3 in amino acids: CASSPMGSDTQYF. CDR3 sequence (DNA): TGTGCCAGCAGCCCCATGGGTTCAGATACGCAGTATTTT.

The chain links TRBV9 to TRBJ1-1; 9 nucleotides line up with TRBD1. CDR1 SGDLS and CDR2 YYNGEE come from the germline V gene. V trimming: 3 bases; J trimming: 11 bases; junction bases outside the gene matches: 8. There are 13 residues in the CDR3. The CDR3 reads CASSESGQGNAFF. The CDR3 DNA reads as TGTGCCAGCAGCGAATCGGGACAGGGCAACGCTTTCTTT.

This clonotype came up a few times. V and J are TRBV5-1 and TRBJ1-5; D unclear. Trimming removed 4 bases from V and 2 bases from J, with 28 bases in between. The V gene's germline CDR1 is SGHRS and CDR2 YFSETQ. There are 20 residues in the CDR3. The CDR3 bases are TGCGCCAGCAGCCGCAATCCCCAGGAGACTTGGAATATTGGCAATCAGCCCCAGCATTTT. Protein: CASSRNPQETWNIGNQPQHF.

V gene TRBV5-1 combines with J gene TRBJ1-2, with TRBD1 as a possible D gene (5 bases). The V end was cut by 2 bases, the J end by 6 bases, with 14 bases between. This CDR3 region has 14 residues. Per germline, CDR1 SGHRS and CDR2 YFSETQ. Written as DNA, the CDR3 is TGCGCCAGCAGCTTTAATGAGGGCAGGGATGGCTACACCTTC. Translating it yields CASSFNEGRDGYTF. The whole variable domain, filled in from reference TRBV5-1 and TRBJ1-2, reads KAGVTQTPRYLIKTRGQQVTLSCSPISGHRSVSWYQQTPGQGLQFLFEYFSETQRNKGNFPGRFSGRQFSNSRSEMNVSTLELGDSALYLCASSFNEGRDGYTFGSGTRLTVV.

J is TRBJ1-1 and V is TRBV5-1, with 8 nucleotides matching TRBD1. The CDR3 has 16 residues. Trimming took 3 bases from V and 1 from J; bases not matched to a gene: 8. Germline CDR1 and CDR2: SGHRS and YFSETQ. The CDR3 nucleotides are TGCGCCAGCAGCTCACTCTCCAGGGGGCGGAACACTGAAGCTTTCTTT. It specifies CASSSLSRGRNTEAFF.

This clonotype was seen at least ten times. CDR3 residues: CASSPPFNSGSTDTQYF. The CDR3 bases are TGTGCCAGCAGCCCCCCGTTTAATAGCGGGAGCACAGATACGCAGTATTTT. The chain combines TRBV7-9 with TRBJ2-3, with 7 bases aligning to TRBD2. CDR1 is SEHNR and CDR2 is FQNEAQ in the germline V gene (reference sequence). Unmatched junction bases numbered 11, after V lost 5 bases and J lost 0 bases. The CDR3 spans 17 residues.

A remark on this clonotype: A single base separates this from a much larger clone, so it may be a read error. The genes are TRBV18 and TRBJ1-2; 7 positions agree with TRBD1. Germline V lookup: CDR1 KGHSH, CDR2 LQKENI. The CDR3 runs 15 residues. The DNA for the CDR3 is TGTGCCATCTCAATCGGTACTGGACAGGCCTATGGCTACACCTTC. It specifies CAISIGTGQAYGYTF.

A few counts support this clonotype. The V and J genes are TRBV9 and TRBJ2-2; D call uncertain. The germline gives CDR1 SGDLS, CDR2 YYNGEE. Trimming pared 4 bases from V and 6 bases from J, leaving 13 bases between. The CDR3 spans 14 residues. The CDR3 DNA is TGTGCCAGCAGCCCCCTTTTTTGGGCCGGGGAGCTGTTTTTT. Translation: CASSPLFWAGELFF. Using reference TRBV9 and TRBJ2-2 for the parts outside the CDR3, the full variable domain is DSGVTQTPKHLITATGQRVTLRCSPRSGDLSVYWYQQSLDQGLQFLIQYYNGEERAKGNILERFSAQQFPDLHSELNLSSLELGDSALYFCASSPLFWAGELFFGEGSRLTVL.

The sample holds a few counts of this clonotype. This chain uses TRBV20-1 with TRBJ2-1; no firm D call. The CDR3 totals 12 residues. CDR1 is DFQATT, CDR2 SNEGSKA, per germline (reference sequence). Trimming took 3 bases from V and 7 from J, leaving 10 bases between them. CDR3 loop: CSASAGFNEQFF. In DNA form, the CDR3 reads TGCAGTGCTAGTGCTGGGTTTAATGAGCAGTTCTTC.

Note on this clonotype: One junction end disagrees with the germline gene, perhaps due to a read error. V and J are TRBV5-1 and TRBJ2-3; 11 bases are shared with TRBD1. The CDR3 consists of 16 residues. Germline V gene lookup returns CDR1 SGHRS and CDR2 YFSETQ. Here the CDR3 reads CVSSWGQGGSTDTQYF. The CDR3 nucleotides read TGCGTCAGCAGCTGGGGACAGGGGGGAAGCACAGATACGCAGTATTTT.

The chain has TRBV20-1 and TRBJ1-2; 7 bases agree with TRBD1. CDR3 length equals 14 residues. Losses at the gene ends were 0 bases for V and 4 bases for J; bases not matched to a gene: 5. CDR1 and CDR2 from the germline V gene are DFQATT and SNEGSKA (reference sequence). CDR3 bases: TGCAGTGCTAGAGATAAAAACAGGGGCTATGGCTACACCTTC. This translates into CSARDKNRGYGYTF.

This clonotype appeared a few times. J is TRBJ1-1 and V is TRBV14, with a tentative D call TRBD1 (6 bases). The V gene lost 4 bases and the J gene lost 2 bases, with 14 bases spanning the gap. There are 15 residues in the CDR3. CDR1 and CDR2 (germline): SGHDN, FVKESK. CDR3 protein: CASSRVRGINTEAFF. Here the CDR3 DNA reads TGTGCCAGCAGCCGGGTGAGGGGGATTAACACTGAAGCTTTCTTT.

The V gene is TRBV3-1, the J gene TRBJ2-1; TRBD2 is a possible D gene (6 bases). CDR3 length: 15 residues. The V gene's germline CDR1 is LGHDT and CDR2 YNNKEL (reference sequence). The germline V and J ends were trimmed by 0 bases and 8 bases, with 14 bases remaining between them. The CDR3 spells CASSQDFGSSHEQFF. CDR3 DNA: TGTGCCAGCAGCCAAGATTTCGGGAGTTCACATGAGCAGTTCTTC.

For the CDR3, the DNA is TGCGCCAGCAGTGAGCCGGGGACAGGGGTTTCACCCCTCCACTTT. Translation: CASSEPGTGVSPLHF. The genes are TRBV10-2 and TRBJ1-6; 10 bases align to TRBD1. Germline V gene sequence: CDR1 WSHSY, CDR2 SAAADI. V shed 2 bases, J shed 9 bases, and the junction held 4 bases outside the gene matches. The CDR3 contains 15 residues.

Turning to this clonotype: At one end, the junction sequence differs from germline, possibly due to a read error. CDR3: CAGSIDREGRPQHF. The CDR3 DNA is TGTGCCGGTAGTATCGACAGGGAGGGGAGGCCCCAGCATTTT. This rearrangement joins TRBV19 to TRBJ1-5; 7 nucleotides line up with TRBD1. The germline V gene has CDR1 LNHDA and CDR2 SQIVND (reference sequence). The CDR3 covers 14 residues.

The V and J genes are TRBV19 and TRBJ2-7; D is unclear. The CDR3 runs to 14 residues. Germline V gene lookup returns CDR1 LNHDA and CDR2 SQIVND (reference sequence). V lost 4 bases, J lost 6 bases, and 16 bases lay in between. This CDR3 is CASSTDTPVSEQYF. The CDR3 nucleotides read TGTGCCAGTAGTACCGATACCCCTGTCTCCGAGCAGTACTTC. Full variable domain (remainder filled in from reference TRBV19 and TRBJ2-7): DGGITQSPKYLFRKEGQNVTLSCEQNLNHDAMYWYRQDPGQGLRLIYYSQIVNDFQKGDIAEGYSVSREKKESFPLTVTSAQKNPTAFYLCASSTDTPVSEQYFGPGTRLTVT.

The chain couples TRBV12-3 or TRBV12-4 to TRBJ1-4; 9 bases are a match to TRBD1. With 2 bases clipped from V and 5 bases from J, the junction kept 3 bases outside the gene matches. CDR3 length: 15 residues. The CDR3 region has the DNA TGTGCCAGCAGTTTAAAGGGACAGGGAAATGAAAAACTGTTTTTT. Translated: CASSLKGQGNEKLFF.

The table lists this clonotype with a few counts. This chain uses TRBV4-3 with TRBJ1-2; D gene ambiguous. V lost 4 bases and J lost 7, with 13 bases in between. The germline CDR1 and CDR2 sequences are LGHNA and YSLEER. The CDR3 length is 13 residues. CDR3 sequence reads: CASSLREGGGYTF. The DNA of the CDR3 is TGCGCCAGCAGCCTCCGAGAGGGAGGTGGCTACACCTTC.

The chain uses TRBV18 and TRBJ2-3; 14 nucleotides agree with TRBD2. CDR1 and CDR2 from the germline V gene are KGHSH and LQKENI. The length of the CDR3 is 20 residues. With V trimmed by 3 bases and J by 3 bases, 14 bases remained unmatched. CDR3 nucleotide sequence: TGTGCCAGCTCACCGCTTCCGGGACTAGCGGGAGAGGCAGGTACAGATACGCAGTATTTT. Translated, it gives CASSPLPGLAGEAGTDTQYF.

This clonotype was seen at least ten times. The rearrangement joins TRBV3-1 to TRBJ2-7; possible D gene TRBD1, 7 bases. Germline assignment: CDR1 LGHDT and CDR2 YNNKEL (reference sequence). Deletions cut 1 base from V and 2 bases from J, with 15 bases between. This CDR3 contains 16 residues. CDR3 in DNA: TGTGCCAGCAGCCAAGGTGGAGGGGGCAGGACCTACGAGCAGTACTTC. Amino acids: CASSQGGGGRTYEQYF.

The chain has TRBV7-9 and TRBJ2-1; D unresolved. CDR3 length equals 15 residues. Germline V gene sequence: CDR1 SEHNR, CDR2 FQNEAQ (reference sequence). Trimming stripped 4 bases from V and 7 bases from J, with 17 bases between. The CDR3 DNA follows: TGTGCCAGCAGCTCGCCGGAGACATCTTTGAATGAGCAGTTCTTC. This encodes CASSSPETSLNEQFF. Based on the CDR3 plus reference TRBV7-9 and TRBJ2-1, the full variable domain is DTGVSQNPRHKITKRGQNVTFRCDPISEHNRLYWYRQTLGQGPEFLTYFQNEAQLEKSRLLSDRFSAERPKGSFSTLEIQRTEQGDSAMYLCASSSPETSLNEQFFGPGTRLTVL.